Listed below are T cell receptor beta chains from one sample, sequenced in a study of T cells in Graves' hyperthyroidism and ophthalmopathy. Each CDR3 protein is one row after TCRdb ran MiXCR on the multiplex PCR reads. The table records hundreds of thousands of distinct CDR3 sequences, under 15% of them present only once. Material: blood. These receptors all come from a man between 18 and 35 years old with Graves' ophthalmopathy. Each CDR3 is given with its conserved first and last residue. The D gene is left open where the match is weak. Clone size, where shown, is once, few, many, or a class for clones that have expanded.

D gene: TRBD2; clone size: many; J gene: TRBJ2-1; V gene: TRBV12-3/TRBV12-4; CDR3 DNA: TGTGCCAGCAGTATCGGGACTAGCAATGAGCAGTTCTTC; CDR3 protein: CASSIGTSNEQFF
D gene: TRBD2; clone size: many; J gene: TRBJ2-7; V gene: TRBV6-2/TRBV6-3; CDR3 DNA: TGTGCCAGCAGTTCGGGTAGCGGGAGATACGAGCAGTACTTC; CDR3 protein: CASSSGSGRYEQYF
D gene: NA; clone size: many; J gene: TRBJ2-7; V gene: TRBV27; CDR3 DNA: TGTGCCAGCAGTTTCGGCCCACACTACGAGCAGTACTTC; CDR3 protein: CASSFGPHYEQYF
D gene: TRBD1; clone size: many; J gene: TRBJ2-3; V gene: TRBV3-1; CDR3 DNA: TGTGCCAGCAGCCTGAGGACAGGGCTACCCACAGATACGCAGTATTTT; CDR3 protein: CASSLRTGLPTDTQYF
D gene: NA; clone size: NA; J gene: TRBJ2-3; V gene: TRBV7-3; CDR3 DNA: TGTGCCAGCAGCCTCTTTGGTCAGATAGCAGATACGCAGTATTTT; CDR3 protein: CASSLFGQIADTQYF
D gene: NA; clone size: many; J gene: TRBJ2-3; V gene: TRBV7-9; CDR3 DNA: TGTGCCAGCAGCTTATCGGCGGGGTACACAGATACGCAGTATTTT; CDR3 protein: CASSLSAGYTDTQYF
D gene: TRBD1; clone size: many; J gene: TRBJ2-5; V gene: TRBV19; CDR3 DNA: TGTGCCAGTAGTACTGGACAGGGGGCGTTTGAGACCCAGTACTTC; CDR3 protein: CASSTGQGAFETQYF
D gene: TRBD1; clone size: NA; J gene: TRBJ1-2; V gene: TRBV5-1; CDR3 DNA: TGCGCCAGCAGCCATCTACAGGGGTCTGGCTACACCTTC; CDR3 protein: CASSHLQGSGYTF
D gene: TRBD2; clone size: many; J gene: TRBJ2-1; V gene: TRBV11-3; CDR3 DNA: TGTGCCAGCAGCTTAGTAACTAGCGGGGTGAACAATGAGCAGTTCTTC; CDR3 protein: CASSLVTSGVNNEQFF
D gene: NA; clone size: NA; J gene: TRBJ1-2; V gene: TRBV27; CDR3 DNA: TGTGCCAGCAGGCATAATACAGGGAACTATGGCTACACCTTC; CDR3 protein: CASRHNTGNYGYTF
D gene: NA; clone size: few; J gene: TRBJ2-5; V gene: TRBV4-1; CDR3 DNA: TGCGCCAGCAGCTACCCGGAGGAGACCCAGTACTTC; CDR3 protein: CASSYPEETQYF
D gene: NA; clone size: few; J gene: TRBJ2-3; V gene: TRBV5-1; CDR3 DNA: TGCGCCAGCAGCTTGTACCGGGGAGTAGACGCAGATACGCAGTATTTT; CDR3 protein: CASSLYRGVDADTQYF
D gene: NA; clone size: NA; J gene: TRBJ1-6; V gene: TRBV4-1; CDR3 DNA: TGCGCCAGCAGCCAAGATAACGTGTCCTTCGCAAATTCACCCCTCCACTTT; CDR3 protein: CASSQDNVSFANSPLHF
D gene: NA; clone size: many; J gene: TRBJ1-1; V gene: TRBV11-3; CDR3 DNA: TGTGCCAGCAGCCTGACACCGTACACTGAAGCTTTCTTT; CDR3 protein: CASSLTPYTEAFF
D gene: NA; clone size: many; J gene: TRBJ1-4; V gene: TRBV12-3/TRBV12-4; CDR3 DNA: TGTGCCAGCAGTTTAGACCCTGCGTGGGAAAAACTGTTTTTT; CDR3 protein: CASSLDPAWEKLFF
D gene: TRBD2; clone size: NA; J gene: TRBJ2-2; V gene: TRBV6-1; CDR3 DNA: TGTGCCAGCACCTCTAGCGGGGGTGCCGGGGAGCTGTTTTTT; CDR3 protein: CASTSSGGAGELFF
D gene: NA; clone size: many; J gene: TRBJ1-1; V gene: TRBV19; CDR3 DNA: TGTGCCAGTAGTATAATAGGGGGGAATACTGAAGCTTTCTTT; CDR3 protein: CASSIIGGNTEAFF
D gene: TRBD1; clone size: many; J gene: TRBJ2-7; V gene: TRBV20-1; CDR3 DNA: TGCAGTGCTAGAGGGACAGGGGACTCCTACGAGCAGTACTTC; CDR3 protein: CSARGTGDSYEQYF
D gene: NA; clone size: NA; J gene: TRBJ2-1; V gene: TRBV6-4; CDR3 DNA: TGTGCCAGCAGTGGGAACTCACAGGGTGAGCAGTTCTTC; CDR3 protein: CASSGNSQGEQFF
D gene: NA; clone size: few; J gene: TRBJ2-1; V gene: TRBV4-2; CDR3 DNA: TGTGCCAGCAGCCATCTGGAGCGCAATGAGCAGTTCTTC; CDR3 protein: CASSHLERNEQFF
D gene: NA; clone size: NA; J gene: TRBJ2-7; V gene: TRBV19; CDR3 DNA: TGTGCCAGTAGTTTCGGACACCCCTACGAGCAGTACTTC; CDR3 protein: CASSFGHPYEQYF
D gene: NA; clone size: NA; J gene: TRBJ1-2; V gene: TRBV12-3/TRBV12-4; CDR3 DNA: TGTGCCAGCAGCCGCACAGTCCGCGGGTCCTATGGCTACACCTTC; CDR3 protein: CASSRTVRGSYGYTF
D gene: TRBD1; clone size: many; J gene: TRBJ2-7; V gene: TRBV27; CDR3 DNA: TGTGCCAGCAGTCCGACAGGGGACCCCTACGAGCAGTACTTC; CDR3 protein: CASSPTGDPYEQYF
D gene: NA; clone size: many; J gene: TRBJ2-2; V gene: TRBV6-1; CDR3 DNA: TGTGCCAGCAGTCCCCTTTTCACCGGGGAGCTGTTTTTT; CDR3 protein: CASSPLFTGELFF
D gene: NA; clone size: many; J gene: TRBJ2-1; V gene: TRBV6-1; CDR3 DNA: TGTGCCAGCAGTTATGCACTGATGGCCTACAATGAGCAGTTCTTC; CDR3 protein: CASSYALMAYNEQFF
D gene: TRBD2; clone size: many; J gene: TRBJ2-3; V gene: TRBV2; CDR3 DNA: TGTGCCAGCCCCAGACTAGCGGGCAACACAGATACGCAGTATTTT; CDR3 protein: CASPRLAGNTDTQYF
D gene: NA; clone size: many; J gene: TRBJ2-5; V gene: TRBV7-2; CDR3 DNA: TGTGCCAGCAGCTATCGAACCCAAGAGACCCAGTACTTC; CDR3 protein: CASSYRTQETQYF
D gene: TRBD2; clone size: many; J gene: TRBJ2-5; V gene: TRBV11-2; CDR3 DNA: TGTGCCAGCAGCTTAGTTGCTAGCGGGAGAGGGGAGACCCAGTACTTC; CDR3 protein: CASSLVASGRGETQYF
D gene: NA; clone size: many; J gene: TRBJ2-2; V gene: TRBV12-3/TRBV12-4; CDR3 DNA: TGTGCCAGCACCTTAGGGACCGGGGAGCTGTTTTTT; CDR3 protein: CASTLGTGELFF
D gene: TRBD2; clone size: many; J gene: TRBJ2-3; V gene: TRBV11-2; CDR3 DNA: TGTGCCAGCAGCCCTAGCGGGGGGCCAGATACGCAGTATTTT; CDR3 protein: CASSPSGGPDTQYF
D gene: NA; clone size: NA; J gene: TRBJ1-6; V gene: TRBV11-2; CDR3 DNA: TGTGCCAGCAGCTTAGGATCAGTGGGATATAATTCACCCCTCCACTTT; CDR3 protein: CASSLGSVGYNSPLHF
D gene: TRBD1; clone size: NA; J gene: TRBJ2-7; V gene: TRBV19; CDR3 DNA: TGTGCCAGTAGCCCAACCTCAATCAACGACAGGGCGTACGAGCAGTACTTC; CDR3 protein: CASSPTSINDRAYEQYF
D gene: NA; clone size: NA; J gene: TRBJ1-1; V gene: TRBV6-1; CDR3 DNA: TGTGCCAGCACCTTAGGGGGGGGGGGTAATGAAGCTTTCTTT; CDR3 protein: CASTLGGGGNEAFF
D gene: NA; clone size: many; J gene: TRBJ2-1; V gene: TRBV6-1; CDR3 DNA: TGTGCCAGCAGTGAACTAAGCTCCTACAATGAGCAGTTCTTC; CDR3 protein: CASSELSSYNEQFF
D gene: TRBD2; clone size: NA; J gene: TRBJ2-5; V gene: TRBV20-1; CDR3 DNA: TGCAGTGCCCGGGGACTAGCGGGGGGGCGGGAGACCCAGTACTTC; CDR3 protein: CSARGLAGGRETQYF
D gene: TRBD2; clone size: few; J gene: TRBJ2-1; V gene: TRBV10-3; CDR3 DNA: TGTGCCATCAGTGCCGGGACTAGCGGGGGGGCTGATGAGCAGTTCTTC; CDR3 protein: CAISAGTSGGADEQFF
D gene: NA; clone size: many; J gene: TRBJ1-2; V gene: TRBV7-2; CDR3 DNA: TGTGCCAGCAGCATCTCGGGACAACTGAACTATGGCTACACCTTC; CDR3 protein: CASSISGQLNYGYTF
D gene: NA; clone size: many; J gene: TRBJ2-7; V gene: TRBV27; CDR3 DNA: TGTGCCAGCACACTTCGGGGGAACCCCTCCTACGAGCAGTACTTC; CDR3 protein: CASTLRGNPSYEQYF
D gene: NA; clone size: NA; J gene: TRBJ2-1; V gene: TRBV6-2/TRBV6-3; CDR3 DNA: TGTGCCAGCAGTTACTCTTTCAGCAATGAGCAGTTCTTC; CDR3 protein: CASSYSFSNEQFF
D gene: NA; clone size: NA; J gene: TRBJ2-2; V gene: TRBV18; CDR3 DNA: TGTGCCAGCTCACCGCGAATACTTGCGAACACCGGGGAGCTGTTTTTT; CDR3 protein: CASSPRILANTGELFF
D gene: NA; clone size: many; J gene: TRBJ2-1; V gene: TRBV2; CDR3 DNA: TGTGCCAGCAGTGAGGAACAACTAACTGTCTCCTACAATGAGCAGTTCTTC; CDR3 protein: CASSEEQLTVSYNEQFF
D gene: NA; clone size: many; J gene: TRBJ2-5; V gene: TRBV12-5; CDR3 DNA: TGTGCTAGTGGTCGGCCTGGGGGGCCACAAGAGACCCAGTACTTC; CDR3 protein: CASGRPGGPQETQYF
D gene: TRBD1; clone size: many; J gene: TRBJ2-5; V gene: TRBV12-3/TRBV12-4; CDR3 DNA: TGTGCCAGCAGTTTTGGGACAGGGGGCGTCGGGACCCAGTACTTC; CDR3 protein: CASSFGTGGVGTQYF
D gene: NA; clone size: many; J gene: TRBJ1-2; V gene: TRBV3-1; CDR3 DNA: TGTGCCAGCAGCCAAGATGCAGGTGGGGGTGGCTACACCTTC; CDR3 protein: CASSQDAGGGGYTF
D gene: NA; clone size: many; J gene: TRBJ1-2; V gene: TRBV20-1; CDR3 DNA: TGCAGTGCTAGAGGGGCAGACAGCAACTATGGCTACACCTTC; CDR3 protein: CSARGADSNYGYTF
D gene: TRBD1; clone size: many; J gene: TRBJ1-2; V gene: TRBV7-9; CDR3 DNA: TGTGCCAGCAGCGGACGGGACAGGGGCACGCGGGGTGGTGGCTACACCTTC; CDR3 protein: CASSGRDRGTRGGGYTF
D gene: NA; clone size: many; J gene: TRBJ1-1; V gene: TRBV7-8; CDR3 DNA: TGTGCCAGCAGCATGTACCTCAGGGAACCCCTGAACACTGAAGCTTTCTTT; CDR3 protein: CASSMYLREPLNTEAFF